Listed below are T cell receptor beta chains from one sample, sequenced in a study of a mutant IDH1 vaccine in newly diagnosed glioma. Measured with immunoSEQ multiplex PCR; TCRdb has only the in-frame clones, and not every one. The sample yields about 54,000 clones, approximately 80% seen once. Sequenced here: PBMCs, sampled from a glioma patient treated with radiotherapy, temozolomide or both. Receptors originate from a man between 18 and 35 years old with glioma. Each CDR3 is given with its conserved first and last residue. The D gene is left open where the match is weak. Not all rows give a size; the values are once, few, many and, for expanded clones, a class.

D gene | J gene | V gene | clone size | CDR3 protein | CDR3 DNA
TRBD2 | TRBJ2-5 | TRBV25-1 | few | CASSPGEGGETQYF | TGTGCCAGCAGTCCCGGGGAGGGAGGAGAGACCCAGTACTTC
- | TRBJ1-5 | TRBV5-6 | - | CASSQVGQGRVGNQPQHF | TGTGCCAGCAGCCAGGTAGGGCAGGGTCGGGTTGGCAATCAGCCCCAGCATTTT
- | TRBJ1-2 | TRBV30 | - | CAWSPRGQAQRGYTF | TGTGCCTGGAGCCCTCGGGGGCAGGCCCAAAGGGGCTACACCTTC
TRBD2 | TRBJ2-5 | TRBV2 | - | CASSGLAGMETQYF | TGTGCCAGCAGTGGACTAGCGGGAATGGAGACCCAGTACTTC
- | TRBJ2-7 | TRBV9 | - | CASSVSSGLSGEQYF | TGTGCCAGCAGCGTATCGAGCGGCCTCTCAGGGGAGCAGTACTTC
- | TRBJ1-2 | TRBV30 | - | CAWRGSGRRYGYTF | TGTGCCTGGAGGGGCTCCGGAAGACGATATGGCTACACCTTC
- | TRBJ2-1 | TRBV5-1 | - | CASSSLSSYNEQFF | TGCGCCAGCAGCTCCCTGAGCTCCTACAATGAGCAGTTCTTC
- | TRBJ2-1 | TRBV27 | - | CASSLRLNEQFF | TGTGCCAGCAGTCTCCGATTGAATGAGCAGTTCTTC
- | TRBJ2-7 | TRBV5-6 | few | CASSWGHTEPYEQYF | TGTGCCAGCAGCTGGGGACACACGGAACCCTACGAGCAGTACTTC
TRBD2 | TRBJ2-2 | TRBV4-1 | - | CASSQGNGRGLRPGELFF | TGCGCCAGCAGCCAAGGGAATGGACGGGGACTACGCCCCGGGGAGCTGTTTTTT
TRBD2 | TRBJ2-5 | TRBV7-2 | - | CASSRLAGGETQYF | TGTGCCAGCAGTAGACTAGCGGGAGGGGAGACCCAGTACTTC
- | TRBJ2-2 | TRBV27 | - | CASSFWDSNTGELFF | TGTGCCAGCAGTTTTTGGGACTCGAACACCGGGGAGCTGTTTTTT
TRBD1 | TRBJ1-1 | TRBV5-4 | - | CASSSGTDQAEAFF | TGTGCCAGCAGCTCAGGGACAGATCAAGCTGAAGCTTTCTTT
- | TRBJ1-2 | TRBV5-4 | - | CASSRKDANYGYTF | TGTGCCAGCAGTCGGAAGGACGCTAACTATGGCTACACCTTC
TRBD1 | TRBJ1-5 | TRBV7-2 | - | CASSSTGEAQPQHF | TGTGCCAGCAGCTCAACAGGGGAGGCTCAGCCCCAGCATTTT
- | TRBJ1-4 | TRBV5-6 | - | CASSLGAAGAEKLFF | TGTGCCAGCAGCTTGGGTGCAGCGGGCGCAGAAAAACTGTTTTTT
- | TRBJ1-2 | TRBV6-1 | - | CASINPPGGYTF | TGTGCCAGCATCAACCCCCCCGGGGGCTACACCTTC
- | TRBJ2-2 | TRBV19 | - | CASSFVRNTGELFF | TGTGCCAGTAGTTTTGTGCGGAACACCGGGGAGCTGTTTTTT
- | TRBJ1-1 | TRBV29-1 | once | CSVVGIMNTEAFF | TGCAGCGTTGTCGGGATCATGAACACTGAAGCTTTCTTT
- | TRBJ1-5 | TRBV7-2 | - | CASSLTTTQPQHF | TGTGCCAGCAGCCTCACCACTACTCAGCCCCAGCATTTT
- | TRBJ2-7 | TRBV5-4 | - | CASSTQDGYEQYF | TGTGCCAGCAGCACGCAGGACGGGTACGAGCAGTACTTC
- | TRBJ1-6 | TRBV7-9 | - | CASSGDSYNSPLHF | TGTGCCAGCAGCGGCGACTCCTATAATTCACCCCTCCACTTT
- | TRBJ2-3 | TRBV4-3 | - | CASSQGPKGDTQYF | TGCGCCAGCAGCCAAGGCCCCAAGGGGGATACGCAGTATTTT
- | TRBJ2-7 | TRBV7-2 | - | CASSSAGEQYF | TGTGCCAGCAGCTCTGCCGGCGAGCAGTACTTC
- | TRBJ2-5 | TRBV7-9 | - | CASSFPDGPETQYF | TGTGCCAGCAGCTTCCCGGACGGTCCAGAGACCCAGTACTTC
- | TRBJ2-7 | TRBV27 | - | CASSLRRSYYEQYF | TGTGCCAGCAGTTTAAGGCGGAGCTACTACGAGCAGTACTTC
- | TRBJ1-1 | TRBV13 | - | CASRLVGTRDTEAFF | TGTGCCAGCAGACTAGTAGGTACACGGGACACTGAAGCTTTCTTT
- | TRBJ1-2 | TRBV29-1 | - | CSVPGSDYGYTF | TGCAGCGTACCGGGGTCGGACTATGGCTACACCTTC
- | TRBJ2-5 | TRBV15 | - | CATSRGPQETQYF | TGTGCCACCAGCAGAGGGCCTCAAGAGACCCAGTACTTC
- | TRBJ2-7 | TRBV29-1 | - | CSISWGTHEQYF | TGCAGCATTTCTTGGGGTACGCACGAGCAGTACTTC
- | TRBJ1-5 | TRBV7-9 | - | CASSLGEAPQHF | TGTGCCAGCAGCTTAGGGGAGGCGCCCCAGCATTTT
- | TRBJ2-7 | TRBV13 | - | CASSLGSGMDEQYF | TGTGCCAGCAGCTTAGGATCAGGGATGGACGAGCAGTACTTC
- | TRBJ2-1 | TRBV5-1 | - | CASSLEQPNNEQFF | TGCGCCAGCAGCTTGGAACAGCCAAACAATGAGCAGTTCTTC
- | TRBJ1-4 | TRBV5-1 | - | CASSLLRALMFAATNEKLFF | TGCGCCAGCAGCTTGTTGCGGGCCCTAATGTTCGCCGCAACTAATGAAAAACTGTTTTTT
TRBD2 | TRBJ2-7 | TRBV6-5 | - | CASSYASGGSYEQYF | TGTGCCAGCAGTTACGCTAGCGGGGGATCCTACGAGCAGTACTTC
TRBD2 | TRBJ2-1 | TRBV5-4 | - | CASSLGTSDYNEQFF | TGTGCCAGCAGCTTAGGGACTAGCGACTACAATGAGCAGTTCTTC
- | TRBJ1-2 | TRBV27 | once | CASSFSRADGYTF | TGTGCCAGCAGTTTTAGCCGGGCGGACGGCTACACCTTC
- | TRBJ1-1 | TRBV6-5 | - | CASSFTSPNTEAFF | TGTGCCAGCAGTTTCACATCGCCGAACACTGAAGCTTTCTTT
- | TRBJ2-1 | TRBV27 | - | CASSLVGSSYNEQFF | TGTGCCAGCAGTTTAGTGGGGAGCTCCTACAATGAGCAGTTCTTC
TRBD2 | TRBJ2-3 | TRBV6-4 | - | CASSDRGWLAGSDTQYF | TGTGCCAGCAGTGACCGCGGGTGGCTAGCGGGCTCAGATACGCAGTATTTT
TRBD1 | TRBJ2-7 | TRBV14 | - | CASSQTTGTGTYEQYF | TGTGCCAGCAGCCAAACTACCGGGACAGGGACCTACGAGCAGTACTTC
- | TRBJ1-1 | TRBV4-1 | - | CASSLSTGTEAFF | TGCGCCAGCAGCCTATCAACTGGGACTGAAGCTTTCTTT
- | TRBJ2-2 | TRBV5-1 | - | CASSSIGSGELFF | TGCGCCAGCAGCTCCATTGGGTCCGGGGAGCTGTTTTTT